This T cell receptor (beta chain) was recovered during a study of blood T cell repertoires in COVID-19 (dated by TCRdb to 2020 to 2021). Concerning the study at large: Samples covering the acute and convalescent phases of COVID-19 were provided by collaborators in the United States, Italy and Spain. The material from the prospective study consisted of cDNA or gDNA derived from T cells, B-cell-depleted T cells, or PBMCs. The dataset comprised deeply sampled blood TCRbeta repertoires from subjects exposed to, actively infected with, or recovered from COVID-19. The repertoires were released in a freely available public database meant as a resource for research on the immune response to SARS-CoV-2. Samples came from the ongoing ImmuneRACE study (first 160 participants) plus 1,254 subjects from 6 global collaborators. The sample metadata nearly always contained a de-identified subject ID, COVID-19 status, age in years and sex. Where available, HLA class I and class II types were obtained from metadata supplied by the sample provider rather than from assay-based typing. Beyond this particular receptor, the publication reports: The quantity of clinical and demographic metadata differed by source and by participant and was supplied without curation.

TCRbeta CDR3 regions were amplified from genomic DNA using the immunoSEQ Assay, a bias-controlled multiplex PCR. The original pipeline was this. The number of nucleated cells in each sample was estimated from the amplification of reference gene primers within the assay. Sequence reads were collapsed and filtered to measure the absolute abundance of every unique TCRbeta CDR3 rearrangement. For each sample, productive Simpson clonality was calculated as the square root of Simpson's diversity index across productive rearrangements. TCRdb's version of the immuneACCESS table is confined to in-frame rearrangements and falls short of the full clone set. An unresolved V gene accounts for under half of the shortfall where checked; the remainder is of unknown origin. D and trimming come from the DNA, and the V and J calls and clone size come from that table. In this sample the table shows around 90,000 clones, around four fifths of which occur a single time. The top ten clonotypes cover about 12% of the sample.

In its sample, this clone was seen a few times. Its recognized antigen is unknown. Base qualities were left out, and no much larger clone turns up one base away. The CDR3 holds 14 amino acids from the cysteine to the phenylalanine. Here the CDR3 DNA is all that survives: 42 bases in frame from base 1. V ends up 3 bases short and J 7 bases short, with an unmatched junction base count of 6. CDR1 SGHTA and CDR2 FQGNSA are derived from the germline V gene. Collaborating institutions collected whole blood in K2EDTA tubes following their own protocols. For TCRbeta analysis, collaborators shipped samples in one of three forms: frozen whole blood, isolated PBMCs, or DNA extracted from either of those sample types.

The clonotype comes from a woman aged 70-85 years with active or convalescent COVID-19. Specimen: peripheral blood. The rearrangement joined TRBV7-2 to TRBJ1-2, and TRBD1 aligns with 9 junction nucleotides. The DNA sequence is as follows: TGTGCCAGCAGCTTTACAGGGGGCGGCGGTGGCTACACCTTC. Its protein is CASSFTGGGGGYTF. The CDR3 plus the reference TRBV7-2 and TRBJ1-2 genes for the other parts give the full variable domain: GAGVSQSPSNKVTEKGKDVELRCDPISGHTALYWYRQSLGQGLEFLIYFQGNSAPDKSGLPSDRFSAERTGGSVSTLTIQRTQQEDSAVYLCASSFTGGGGGYTFGSGTRLTVV.